This TCR beta chain was documented in a study of CD8 T cells in Susac syndrome. The V and J ends lost 5 bases and 3 bases, in that order; junction bases with no gene match: 7. CDR1 is LNHDA, CDR2 SQIVND, per germline (reference sequence). This CDR3 is built from 16 residues. An amount of RNA that ranged from roughly 0.5 to 1 ug was reverse transcribed with random hexamers. The CDR3 of TCR beta was amplified by immunoSEQ multiplex PCR across 54 Vbeta and 13 Jbeta. In TCRdb, the immunoSEQ multiplex PCR reads were re-called with MiXCR into one record per CDR3 protein. The table shows 330,000 or so distinct CDR3 sequences, with around 91% occurring only once. CD8+ and CD4+ T cells circulating in blood were sequenced for TCR beta. Each multiple sclerosis control was a treatment-naive patient with relapsing-remitting disease that was either stable or active. Purification of the CD8+ and CD4+ T cells relied on negative isolation, and TEMRA cells underwent FACS enrichment.

The receptor comes from a human donor with multiple sclerosis. Sequencing was performed on CD8+ T cells from PBMCs. The V gene is TRBV19, the J gene TRBJ2-7; 13 nucleotides match TRBD2. The DNA for the CDR3 is TGTGCCAGTAGTGTACCGGGACTAGCGGGAATCTACGAGCAGTACTTC. It translates to CASSVPGLAGIYEQYF.